One T cell receptor beta chain is described in this entry. Its cognate antigen is unknown. PCR involved 60 Vbeta and 13 Jbeta primers. The repertoire was sequenced with immunoSEQ multiplex PCR; TCRdb's copy has only in-frame clones and lacks some. The table has roughly 190,000 clones, roughly 83% seen once. The data are from a study of cytomegalovirus exposure and HLA in healthy donors. Study findings and constraints: Analysis was carried out at a later point, and it linked a missense DCLRE1C variant to TCR beta V- and J-gene trimming.

Looked up from germline, CDR1 is SGHRS and CDR2 is YFSETQ. Deletions cut 0 bases from V and 1 base from J, with 7 bases between. The CDR3 is 14 amino acids. What was sequenced was PBMCs. The chain employs TRBV5-1 and TRBJ1-1, with a weak D call TRBD1 (5 bases). This clonotype was sampled from a woman aged 45-60 years in good health and CMV-seronegative. The CDR3 sequence is CASSLAGENTEAFF. As DNA, the CDR3 is TGCGCCAGCAGCTTGGCGGGGGAGAACACTGAAGCTTTCTTT.